Listed here is a single T cell receptor (beta chain). The antigen is undetermined. The CDR3 spans 16 residues. V lost 0 bases and J lost 2, with 13 bases in between. The germline CDR1 and CDR2 sequences are SGDLS and YYNGEE. Study results and limitations: The larger cohort examined one V-J beta rearrangement, not whole repertoires. Greatest tumor Treg TCR overlap was with tumor naive CD4+ cells.

Cells sorted as Tregs were CD4+, CD25+ and CD127-/low. Constant-region reverse primers amplified full-length variable regions, followed by semi-nested Nested Universal Primer A PCR. TCRdb fed the 5' RACE reads into MiXCR, producing one record per CDR3 protein. The sample holds over 40,000 distinct CDR3 sequences, under 25% seen once. This sequence was found in a female donor with breast cancer. The sample was Tregs sorted from blood. This chain links TRBV9 with TRBJ2-3; D not certain. Written as DNA, the CDR3 is TGTGCCAGCAGCGTAGATCACTCACCGACCACAGATACGCAGTATTTT. It encodes CASSVDHSPTTDTQYF.